This T cell receptor (beta chain) was found in a study of blood T cell repertoires in COVID-19. Some clones are missing from TCRdb's copy, which holds only in-frame ones; the method was immunoSEQ multiplex PCR. The sample comprises roughly 500,000 clones, 75% to 90% of which are singletons, and just over 8% rests with the top ten. This clone was seen once. Participants reported their clinical history, and cohort assignment relied on those reports. The CDR3 is made up of 18 amino acids. The rearrangement uses TRBV21-1 and TRBJ2-7; the D segment call TRBD1 is taken from the table without a DNA check. TRBV21-1 is noted as a pseudogene. The sample taken for sequencing was PBMCs or T cells enriched from blood (not recorded which). This receptor was identified in an older woman who had recovered from COVID-19. The CDR3 loop reads CASSKAPLTGCSIYEQYV. Written as DNA, the CDR3 is TGTGCCAGCAGCAAAGCCCCCCTGACAGGGTGTTCTATCTACGAGCAGTACGTC.